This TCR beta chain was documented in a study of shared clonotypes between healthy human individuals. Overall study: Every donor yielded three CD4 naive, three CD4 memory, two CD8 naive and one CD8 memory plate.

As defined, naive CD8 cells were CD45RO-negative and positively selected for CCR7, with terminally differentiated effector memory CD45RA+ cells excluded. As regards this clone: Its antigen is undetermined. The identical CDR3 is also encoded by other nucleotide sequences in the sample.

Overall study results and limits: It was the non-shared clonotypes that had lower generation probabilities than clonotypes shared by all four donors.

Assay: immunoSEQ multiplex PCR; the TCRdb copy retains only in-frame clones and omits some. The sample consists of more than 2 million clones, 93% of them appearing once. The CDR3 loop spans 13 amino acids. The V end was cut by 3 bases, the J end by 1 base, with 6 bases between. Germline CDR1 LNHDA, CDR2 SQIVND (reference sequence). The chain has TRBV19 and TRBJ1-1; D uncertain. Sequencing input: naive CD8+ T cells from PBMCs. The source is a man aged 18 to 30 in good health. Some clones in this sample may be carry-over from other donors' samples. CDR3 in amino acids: CASSIGANTEAFF. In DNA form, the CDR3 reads TGTGCCAGTAGTATCGGTGCGAACACTGAAGCTTTCTTT.